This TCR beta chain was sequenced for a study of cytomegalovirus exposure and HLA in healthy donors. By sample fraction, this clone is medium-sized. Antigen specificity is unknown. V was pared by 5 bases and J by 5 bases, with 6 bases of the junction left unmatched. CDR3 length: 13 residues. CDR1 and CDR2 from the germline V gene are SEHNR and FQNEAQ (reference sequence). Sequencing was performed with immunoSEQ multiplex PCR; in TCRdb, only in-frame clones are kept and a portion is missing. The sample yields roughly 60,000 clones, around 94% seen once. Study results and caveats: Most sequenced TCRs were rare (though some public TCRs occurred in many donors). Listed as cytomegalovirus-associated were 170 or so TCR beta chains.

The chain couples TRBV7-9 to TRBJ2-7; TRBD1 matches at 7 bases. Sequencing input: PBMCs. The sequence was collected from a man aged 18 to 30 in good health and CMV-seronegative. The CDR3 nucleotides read TGTGCCAGCAGCCTCTCTGACAGGGACGAGCAGTACTTC. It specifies CASSLSDRDEQYF.